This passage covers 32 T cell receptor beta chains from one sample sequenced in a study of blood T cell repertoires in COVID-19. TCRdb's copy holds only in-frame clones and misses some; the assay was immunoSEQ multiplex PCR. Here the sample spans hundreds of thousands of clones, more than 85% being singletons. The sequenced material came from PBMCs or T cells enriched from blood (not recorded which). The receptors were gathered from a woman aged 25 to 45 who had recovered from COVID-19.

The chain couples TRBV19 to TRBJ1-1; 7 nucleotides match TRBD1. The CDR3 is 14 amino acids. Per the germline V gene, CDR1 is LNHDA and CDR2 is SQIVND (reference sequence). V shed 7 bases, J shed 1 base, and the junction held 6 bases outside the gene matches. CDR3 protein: CASIEGQRNTEAFF. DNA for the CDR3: TGTGCCAGTATAGAGGGACAGAGGAACACTGAAGCTTTCTTT.

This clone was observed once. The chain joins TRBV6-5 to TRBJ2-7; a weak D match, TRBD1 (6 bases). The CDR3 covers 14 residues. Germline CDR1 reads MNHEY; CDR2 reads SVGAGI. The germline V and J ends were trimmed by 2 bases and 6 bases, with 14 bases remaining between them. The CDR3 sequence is CASSYEYGQSEQYF. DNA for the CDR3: TGTGCCAGCAGTTACGAGTATGGACAGTCCGAGCAGTACTTC.

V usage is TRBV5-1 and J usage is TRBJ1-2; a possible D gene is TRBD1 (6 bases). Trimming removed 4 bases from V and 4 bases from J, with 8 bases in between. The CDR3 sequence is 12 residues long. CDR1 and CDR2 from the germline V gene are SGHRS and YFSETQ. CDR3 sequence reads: CASSLDSYGYTF. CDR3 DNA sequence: TGCGCCAGCAGCCTGGACAGCTATGGCTACACCTTC.

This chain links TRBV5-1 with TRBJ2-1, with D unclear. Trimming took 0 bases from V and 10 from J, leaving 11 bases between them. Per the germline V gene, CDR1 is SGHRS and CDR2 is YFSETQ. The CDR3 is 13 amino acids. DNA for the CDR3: TGCGCCAGCAGCTTGGGTGACCTGGGCGAGCAGTTCTTC. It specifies CASSLGDLGEQFF.

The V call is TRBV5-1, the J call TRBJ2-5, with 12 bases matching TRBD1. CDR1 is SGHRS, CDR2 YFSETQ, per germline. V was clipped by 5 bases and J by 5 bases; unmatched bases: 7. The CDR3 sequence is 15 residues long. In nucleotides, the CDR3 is TGCGCCAGCAGAGCCGGGACAGGGGGCTTGGAGACCCAGTACTTC. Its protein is CASRAGTGGLETQYF. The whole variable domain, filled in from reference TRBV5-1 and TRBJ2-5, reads KAGVTQTPRYLIKTRGQQVTLSCSPISGHRSVSWYQQTPGQGLQFLFEYFSETQRNKGNFPGRFSGRQFSNSRSEMNVSTLELGDSALYLCASRAGTGGLETQYFGPGTRLLVL.

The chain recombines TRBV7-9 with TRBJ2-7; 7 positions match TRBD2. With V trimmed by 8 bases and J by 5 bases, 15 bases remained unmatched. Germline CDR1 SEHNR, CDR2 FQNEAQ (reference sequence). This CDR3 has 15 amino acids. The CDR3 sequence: CASSAVGGNTHEQYF. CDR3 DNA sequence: TGTGCCAGCTCTGCGGTCGGGGGGAACACCCACGAGCAGTACTTC.

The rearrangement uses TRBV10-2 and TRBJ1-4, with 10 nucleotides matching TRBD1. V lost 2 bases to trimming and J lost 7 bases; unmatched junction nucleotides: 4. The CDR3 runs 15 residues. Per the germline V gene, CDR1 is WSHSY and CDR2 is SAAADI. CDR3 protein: CASSEPGQGGEKLFF. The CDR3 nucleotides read TGCGCCAGCAGTGAGCCAGGACAGGGGGGTGAAAAACTGTTTTTT.

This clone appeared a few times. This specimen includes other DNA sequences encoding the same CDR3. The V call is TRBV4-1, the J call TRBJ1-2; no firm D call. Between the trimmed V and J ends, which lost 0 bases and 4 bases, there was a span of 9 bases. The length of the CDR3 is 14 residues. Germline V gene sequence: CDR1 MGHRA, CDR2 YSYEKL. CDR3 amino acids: CASSQDPGSYGYTF. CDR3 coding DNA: TGCGCCAGCAGCCAAGACCCGGGAAGCTATGGCTACACCTTC.

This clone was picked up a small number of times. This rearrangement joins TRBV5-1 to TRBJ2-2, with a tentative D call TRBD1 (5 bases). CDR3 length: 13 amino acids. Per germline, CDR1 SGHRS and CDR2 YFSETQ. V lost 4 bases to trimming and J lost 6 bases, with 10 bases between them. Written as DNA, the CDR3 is TGCGCCAGCAGCGCCGACAGTCCCGGGGAGCTGTTTTTT. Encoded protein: CASSADSPGELFF.

The CDR3 DNA reads as TGTGCCAGCAGCCAAGAACTAGCGGAGGAGACCCAGTACTTC. It specifies CASSQELAEETQYF. The chain recombines TRBV3-1 (or the pseudogene TRBV3-2) with TRBJ2-5; 8 bases map to TRBD2. Germline assignment: CDR1 LGHDT and CDR2 YNNKEL (reference sequence). Trimming cost V 0 bases and J 5 bases; bases outside gene matches: 2. The CDR3 is made up of 14 amino acids.

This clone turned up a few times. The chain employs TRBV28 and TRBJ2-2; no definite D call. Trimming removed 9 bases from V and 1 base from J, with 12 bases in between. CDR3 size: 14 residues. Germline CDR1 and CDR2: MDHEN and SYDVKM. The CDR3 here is CASTSYRNTGELFF. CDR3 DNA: TGTGCCAGTACAAGTTACAGGAACACCGGGGAGCTGTTTTTT.

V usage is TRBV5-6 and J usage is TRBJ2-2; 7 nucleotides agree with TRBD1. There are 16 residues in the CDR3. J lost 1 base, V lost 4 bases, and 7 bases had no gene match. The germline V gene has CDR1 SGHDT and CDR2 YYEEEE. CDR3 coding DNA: TGTGCCAGCAGCGATCTCGGGGACAGGAACACCGGGGAGCTGTTTTTT. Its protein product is CASSDLGDRNTGELFF.

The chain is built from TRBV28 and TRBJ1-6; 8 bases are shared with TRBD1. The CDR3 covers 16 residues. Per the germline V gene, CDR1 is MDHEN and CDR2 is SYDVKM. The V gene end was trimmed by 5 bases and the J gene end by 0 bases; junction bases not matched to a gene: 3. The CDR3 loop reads CASSPGQGSYNSPLHF. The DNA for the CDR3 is TGTGCCAGCAGTCCAGGACAGGGCTCCTATAATTCACCCCTCCACTTT.

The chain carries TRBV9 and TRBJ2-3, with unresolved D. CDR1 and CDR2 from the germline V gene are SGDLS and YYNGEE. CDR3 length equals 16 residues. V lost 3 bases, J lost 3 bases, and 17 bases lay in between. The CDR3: CASSEALHRVTDTQYF. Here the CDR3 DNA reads TGTGCCAGCAGCGAAGCCCTCCACCGGGTGACAGATACGCAGTATTTT.

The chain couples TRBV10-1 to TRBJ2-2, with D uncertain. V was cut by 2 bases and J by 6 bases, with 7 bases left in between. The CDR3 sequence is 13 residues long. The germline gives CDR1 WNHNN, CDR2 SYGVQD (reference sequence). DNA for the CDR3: TGCGCCAGCAGTGAGATTAGCCCCGGGGAGCTGTTTTTT. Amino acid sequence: CASSEISPGELFF.

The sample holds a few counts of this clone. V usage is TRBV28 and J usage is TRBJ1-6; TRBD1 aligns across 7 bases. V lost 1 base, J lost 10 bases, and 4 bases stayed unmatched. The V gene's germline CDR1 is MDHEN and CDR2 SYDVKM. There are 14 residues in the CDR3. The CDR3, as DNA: TGTGCCAGCAGTTTATCAACAGGGGACTCACCCCTCCACTTT. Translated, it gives CASSLSTGDSPLHF. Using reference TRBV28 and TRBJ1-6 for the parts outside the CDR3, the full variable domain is DVKVTQSSRYLVKRTGEKVFLECVQDMDHENMFWYRQDPGLGLRLIYFSYDVKMKEKGDIPEGYSVSREKKERFSLILESASTNQTSMYLCASSLSTGDSPLHFGNGTRLTVT.

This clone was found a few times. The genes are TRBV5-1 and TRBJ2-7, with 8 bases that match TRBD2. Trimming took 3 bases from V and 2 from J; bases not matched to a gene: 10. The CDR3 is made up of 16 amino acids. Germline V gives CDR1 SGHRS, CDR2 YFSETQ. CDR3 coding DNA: TGCGCCAGCAGCTGGACTATGGCGGGGGGAACCTACGAGCAGTACTTC. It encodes CASSWTMAGGTYEQYF.

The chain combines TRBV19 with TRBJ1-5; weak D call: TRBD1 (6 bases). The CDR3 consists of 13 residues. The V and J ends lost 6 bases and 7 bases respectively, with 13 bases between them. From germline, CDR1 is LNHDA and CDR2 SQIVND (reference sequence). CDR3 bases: TGTGCCAGTAGCGGGGGGGCCAACCAGCCCCAGCATTTT. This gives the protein CASSGGANQPQHF. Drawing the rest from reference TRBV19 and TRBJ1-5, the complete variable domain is DGGITQSPKYLFRKEGQNVTLSCEQNLNHDAMYWYRQDPGQGLRLIYYSQIVNDFQKGDIAEGYSVSREKKESFPLTVTSAQKNPTAFYLCASSGGANQPQHFGDGTRLSIL.

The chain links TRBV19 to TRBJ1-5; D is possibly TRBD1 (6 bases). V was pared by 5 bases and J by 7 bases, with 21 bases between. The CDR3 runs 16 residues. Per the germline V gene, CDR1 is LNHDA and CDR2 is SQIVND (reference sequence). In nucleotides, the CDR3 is TGTGCCAGTAGTGGGGGCGGTGACAGGTCGGGGCAGCCCCAGCATTTT. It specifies CASSGGGDRSGQPQHF.

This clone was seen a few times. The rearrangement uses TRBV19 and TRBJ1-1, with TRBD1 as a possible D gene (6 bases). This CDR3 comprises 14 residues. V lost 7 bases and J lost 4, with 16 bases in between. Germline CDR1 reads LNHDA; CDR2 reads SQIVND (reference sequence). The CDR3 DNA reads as TGTGCCAGTAATAGAAGGGGGGGGACCACTGAAGCTTTCTTT. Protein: CASNRRGGTTEAFF. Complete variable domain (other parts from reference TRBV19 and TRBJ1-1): DGGITQSPKYLFRKEGQNVTLSCEQNLNHDAMYWYRQDPGQGLRLIYYSQIVNDFQKGDIAEGYSVSREKKESFPLTVTSAQKNPTAFYLCASNRRGGTTEAFFGQGTRLTVV.

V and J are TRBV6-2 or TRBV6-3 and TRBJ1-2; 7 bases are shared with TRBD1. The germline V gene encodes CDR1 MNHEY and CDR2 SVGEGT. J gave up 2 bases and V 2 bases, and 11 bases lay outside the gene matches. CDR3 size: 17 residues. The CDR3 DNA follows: TGTGCCAGCAGTTACGGCTTAGGAGGACAGGAGAACTATGGCTACACCTTC. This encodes CASSYGLGGQENYGYTF.

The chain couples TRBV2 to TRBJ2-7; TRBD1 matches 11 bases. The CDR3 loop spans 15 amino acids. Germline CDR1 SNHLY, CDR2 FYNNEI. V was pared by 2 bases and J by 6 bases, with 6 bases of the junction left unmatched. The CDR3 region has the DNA TGTGCCAGCAGTGAATATGTGGGACAGGGGGGCGAGCAGTACTTC. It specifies CASSEYVGQGGEQYF.

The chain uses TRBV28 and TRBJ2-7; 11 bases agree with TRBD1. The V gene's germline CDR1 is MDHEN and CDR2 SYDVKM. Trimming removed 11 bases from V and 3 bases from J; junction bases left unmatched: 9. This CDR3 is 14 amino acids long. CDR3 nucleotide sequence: TGTGCCGGACCGGGACAGGGGGTTTACTACGAGCAGTACTTC. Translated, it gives CAGPGQGVYYEQYF.

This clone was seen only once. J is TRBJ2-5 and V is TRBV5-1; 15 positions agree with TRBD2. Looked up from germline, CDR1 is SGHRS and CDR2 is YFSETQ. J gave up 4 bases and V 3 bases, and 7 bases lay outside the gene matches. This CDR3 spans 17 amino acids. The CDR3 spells CASSSWTSGGAGETQYF. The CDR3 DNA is TGCGCCAGCAGCTCCTGGACTAGCGGGGGGGCCGGAGAGACCCAGTACTTC.

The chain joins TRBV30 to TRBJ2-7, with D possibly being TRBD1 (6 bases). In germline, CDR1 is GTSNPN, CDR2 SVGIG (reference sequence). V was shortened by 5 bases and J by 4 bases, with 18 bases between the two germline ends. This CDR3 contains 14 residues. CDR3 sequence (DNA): TGTGCCTGGGGGCTACAGGGCATTGGTTACGAGCAGTACTTC. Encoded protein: CAWGLQGIGYEQYF.

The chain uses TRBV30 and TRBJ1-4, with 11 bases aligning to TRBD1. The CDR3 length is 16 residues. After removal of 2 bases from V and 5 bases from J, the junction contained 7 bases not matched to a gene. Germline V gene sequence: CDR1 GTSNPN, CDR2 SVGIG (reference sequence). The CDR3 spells CAWSIGQGARNEKLFF. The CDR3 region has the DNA TGTGCCTGGAGTATCGGACAGGGGGCGCGCAATGAAAAACTGTTTTTT.

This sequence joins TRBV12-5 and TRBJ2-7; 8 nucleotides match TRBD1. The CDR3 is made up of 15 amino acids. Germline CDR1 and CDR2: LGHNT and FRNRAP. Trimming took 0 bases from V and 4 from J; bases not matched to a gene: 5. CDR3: CASGLVPGGGYEQYF. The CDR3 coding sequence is TGTGCTAGTGGTTTGGTACCAGGGGGCGGTTACGAGCAGTACTTC.

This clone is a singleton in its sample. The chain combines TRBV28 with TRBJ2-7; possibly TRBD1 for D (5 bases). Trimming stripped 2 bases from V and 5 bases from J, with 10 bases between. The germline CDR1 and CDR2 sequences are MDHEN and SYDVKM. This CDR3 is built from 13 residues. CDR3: CASSLRGSHEQYF. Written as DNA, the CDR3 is TGTGCCAGCAGTTTAAGGGGATCCCACGAGCAGTACTTC.

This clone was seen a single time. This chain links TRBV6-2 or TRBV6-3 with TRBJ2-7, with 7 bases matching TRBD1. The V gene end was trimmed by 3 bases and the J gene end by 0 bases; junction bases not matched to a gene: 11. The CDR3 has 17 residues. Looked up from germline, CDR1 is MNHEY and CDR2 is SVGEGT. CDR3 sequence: CASSYRTGHSSSYEQYF. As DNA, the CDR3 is TGTGCCAGCAGTTATAGGACAGGACACTCAAGCTCCTACGAGCAGTACTTC.

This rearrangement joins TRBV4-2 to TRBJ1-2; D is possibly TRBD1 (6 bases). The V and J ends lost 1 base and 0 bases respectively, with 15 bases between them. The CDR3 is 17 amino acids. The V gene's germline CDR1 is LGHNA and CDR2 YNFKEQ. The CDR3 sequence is CASSQAVGSGANYGYTF. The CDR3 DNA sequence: TGTGCCAGCAGCCAAGCCGTAGGGTCAGGGGCTAACTATGGCTACACCTTC.

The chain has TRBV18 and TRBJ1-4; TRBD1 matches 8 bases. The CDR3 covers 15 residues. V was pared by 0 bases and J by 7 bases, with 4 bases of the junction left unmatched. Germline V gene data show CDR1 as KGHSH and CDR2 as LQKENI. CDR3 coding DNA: TGTGCCAGCTCACCACCGGGACAGGAGGGTGAAAAACTGTTTTTT. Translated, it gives CASSPPGQEGEKLFF.

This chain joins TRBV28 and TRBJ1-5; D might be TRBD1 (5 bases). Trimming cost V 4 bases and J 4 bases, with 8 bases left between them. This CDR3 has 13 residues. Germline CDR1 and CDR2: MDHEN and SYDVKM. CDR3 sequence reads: CASSWGQNQPQHF. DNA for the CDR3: TGTGCCAGCAGTTGGGGCCAAAATCAGCCCCAGCATTTT.